One sample yielded the 25 T cell receptor beta chains listed below, sequenced in a study of blood T cell repertoires in COVID-19. TCRdb's copy holds only in-frame clones and misses some; the assay was immunoSEQ multiplex PCR. Altogether more than 70,000 clones are present, around 84% being singletons, with the ten largest covering 22%. The sample was peripheral blood. Receptors originate from a woman older than 75 in a cohort sampled during active or convalescent COVID-19.

The V and J genes are TRBV6-5 and TRBJ2-2, with no clear D. The CDR3 is 16 residues long. Trimming removed 2 bases at V and 2 bases at J, with 12 bases between. The germline gives CDR1 MNHEY, CDR2 SVGAGI. CDR3 bases: TGTGCCAGCAGTTACCTTACAGAGTTTAACACCGGGGAGCTGTTTTTT. Protein sequence: CASSYLTEFNTGELFF.

V and J are TRBV28 and TRBJ1-4, with 10 bases lining up with TRBD1. There are 16 residues in the CDR3. Germline V lookup: CDR1 MDHEN, CDR2 SYDVKM. Trimming took 5 bases from V and 7 from J; bases not matched to a gene: 10. The DNA of the CDR3 is TGTGCCAGCAGTCCCCGTCGTGGGACAGGGGTTGAAAAACTGTTTTTT. Translating gives CASSPRRGTGVEKLFF.

The sample holds a few counts of this clone. The chain's CDR3 is CASSPGQEGGYTF. The CDR3 bases are TGCGCCAGCAGCCCGGGACAGGAGGGTGGCTACACCTTC. This rearrangement joins TRBV5-1 to TRBJ1-2; TRBD1 matches at 8 bases. Germline CDR1 is SGHRS and CDR2 is YFSETQ. With 4 bases clipped from V and 7 bases from J, the junction kept 6 bases outside the gene matches. The CDR3 runs to 13 residues.

Only one count was recorded for this clone. The chain links TRBV3-1 (or the pseudogene TRBV3-2) to TRBJ2-7; perhaps TRBD1 as D (5 bases). Deletions cut 3 bases from V and 5 bases from J, with 8 bases between. Looked up from germline, CDR1 is LGHDT and CDR2 is YNNKEL (reference sequence). The CDR3 consists of 12 residues. CDR3 loop: CASSQSGNEQYV. CDR3 DNA sequence: TGTGCCAGCAGCCAGTCAGGGAACGAGCAGTACGTC.

About this clone itself: This CDR3 is also generated by other DNA sequences in the sample. The chain combines TRBV11-2 with TRBJ2-1, with 10 nucleotides matching TRBD2. The V gene's germline CDR1 is SGHAT and CDR2 FQNNGV. This CDR3 has 15 amino acids. V lost 3 bases and J lost 3; bases outside the gene matches: 2. This CDR3 is CASSLLAGGYNEQFF. The CDR3 DNA is TGTGCCAGCAGCTTGTTAGCGGGAGGCTACAATGAGCAGTTCTTC.

The chain recombines TRBV6-2 or TRBV6-3 with TRBJ1-4; 8 nucleotides line up with TRBD1. Trimming removed 7 bases from V and 1 base from J; junction bases left unmatched: 11. Looked up from germline, CDR1 is MNHEY and CDR2 is SVGEGT. This CDR3 has 17 amino acids. The DNA of the CDR3 is TGTGCCAGCACCCCGGGCAGGGGGCGAAAAACTAATGAAAAACTGTTTTTT. This gives the protein CASTPGRGRKTNEKLFF.

The CDR3 DNA is TGTGCCTGGAGTGTGGGCAGGGGCTGGGCCAACGTCCTGACTTTC. It is translated as CAWSVGRGWANVLTF. The chain joins TRBV30 to TRBJ2-6, with D possibly TRBD1 on 6 matching bases. The germline gives CDR1 GTSNPN, CDR2 SVGIG (reference sequence). V dropped 0 bases and J dropped 5 bases, with 11 bases sitting between them. The CDR3 has 15 amino acids.

This clone was detected only once. The chain carries TRBV27 and TRBJ1-4, with 8 positions matching TRBD1. The CDR3 spans 16 residues. Germline assignment: CDR1 MNHEY and CDR2 SMNVEV (reference sequence). V lost 3 bases and J lost 11; bases outside the gene matches: 14. DNA for the CDR3: TGTGCCAGCAGTTTTTTCCCCGGGACAGGCCTGAGGAAACTGTTTTTT. Translation gives CASSFFPGTGLRKLFF.

In DNA form, the CDR3 reads TGTGCCAGCAGTGAAGCCGGGGGACAGACCTATGGCTACACCTTC. Translation gives CASSEAGGQTYGYTF. The gene calls are TRBV6-1 and TRBJ1-2, with 7 bases that match TRBD1. CDR1 is MNHNS, CDR2 SASEGT, per germline. CDR3 size: 15 residues. Germline trimming cut 0 bases from V and 4 bases from J; bases unmatched to any gene: 5.

The chain links TRBV11-2 to TRBJ1-2; TRBD1 matches 7 bases. This CDR3 contains 15 residues. V was pared by 1 base and J by 2 bases, with 4 bases of the junction left unmatched. Germline values: CDR1 SGHAT, CDR2 FQNNGV. CDR3 nucleotide sequence: TGTGCCAGCAGCTTAGCTCCGGGACAGAACTATGGCTACACCTTC. Translation: CASSLAPGQNYGYTF.

The chain employs TRBV28 and TRBJ1-6; D possibly corresponds to TRBD1 (5 bases). From germline, CDR1 is MDHEN and CDR2 SYDVKM. CDR3 size: 15 residues. The V and J ends lost 5 bases and 7 bases respectively, with 15 bases between them. For the CDR3, the DNA is TGTGCCAGCAGTCCCTCCACAGGTTCAAATTCACCCCTCCACTTT. This sequence encodes CASSPSTGSNSPLHF.

V is TRBV19 and J is TRBJ1-3; D is perhaps TRBD1 (5 bases). Trimming removed 8 bases at V and 5 bases at J, with 25 bases between. CDR3 size: 17 residues. CDR1 is LNHDA, CDR2 SQIVND, per germline (reference sequence). CDR3 bases: TGTGCCAGTTCCTCAACCGGGACCCAGGGAGGTAGAAACACCATATATTTT. The encoded protein is CASSSTGTQGGRNTIYF. The complete variable domain, with remaining parts taken from reference TRBV19 and TRBJ1-3, reads DGGITQSPKYLFRKEGQNVTLSCEQNLNHDAMYWYRQDPGQGLRLIYYSQIVNDFQKGDIAEGYSVSREKKESFPLTVTSAQKNPTAFYLCASSSTGTQGGRNTIYFGEGSWLTVV.

The chain joins TRBV5-1 to TRBJ1-6; 10 bases line up with TRBD1. V dropped 4 bases and J dropped 13; count of bases not matched to a gene: 8. The CDR3 runs to 14 residues. Germline V gene data show CDR1 as SGHRS and CDR2 as YFSETQ. The CDR3 nucleotides are TGCGCCAGCAGCGAAGGACAGGGGGGTTCGCCCCTCCACTTT. It is translated as CASSEGQGGSPLHF.

This sequence joins TRBV15 and TRBJ2-1; 7 bases fit TRBD1. The V gene end was trimmed by 2 bases and the J gene end by 3 bases; junction bases not matched to a gene: 10. Germline lookup yields CDR1 LNHNV and CDR2 YYDKDF (reference sequence). This CDR3 is built from 17 residues. CDR3: CATSRPMGTALYNEQFF. CDR3 DNA sequence: TGTGCCACCAGCAGACCAATGGGGACAGCTCTCTACAATGAGCAGTTCTTC.

The genes are TRBV6-5 and TRBJ2-1; 8 bases line up with TRBD1. J gave up 4 bases and V 7 bases, and 9 bases lay outside the gene matches. CDR1 is MNHEY and CDR2 is SVGAGI in the germline V gene. The CDR3 covers 15 residues. The CDR3 reads CASTRTGYNYNEQFF. The CDR3 nucleotides are TGTGCCAGCACTAGGACAGGGTATAATTACAATGAGCAGTTCTTC.

Here the CDR3 DNA reads TGCGCCAGCAGCTTTAGACAGCTAAACTCTGGAAACACCATATATTTT. Its protein product is CASSFRQLNSGNTIYF. The chain uses TRBV5-1 and TRBJ1-3, with D possibly TRBD1 on 5 matching bases. CDR3 length: 16 residues. Between the trimmed V and J ends, which lost 2 bases and 0 bases, there was a span of 12 bases. Germline CDR1 and CDR2: SGHRS and YFSETQ.

The count of this clone is one. The genes are TRBV5-1 and TRBJ1-3, with 8 nucleotides matching TRBD1. Germline V CDR1 and CDR2: SGHRS, YFSETQ. V was clipped by 3 bases and J by 8 bases; unmatched bases: 4. The CDR3 covers 13 residues. This chain's CDR3 is CASSYDRGYTIYF. The CDR3 DNA follows: TGCGCCAGCAGCTATGACAGGGGTTACACCATATATTTT.

This chain joins TRBV6-5 and TRBJ1-1; no clear D. The CDR3 runs to 13 residues. Germline-derived CDR1 and CDR2 are MNHEY and SVGAGI. Trimming took off 0 bases at V and 5 bases at J, with 7 bases between the two ends. The CDR3 region is CASSYSPRTEAFF. The DNA for the CDR3 is TGTGCCAGCAGTTACTCTCCACGGACTGAAGCTTTCTTT.

The chain is built from TRBV6-5 and TRBJ2-2, with 8 bases that match TRBD2. The J segment lost 0 bases and the V segment lost 6 bases, leaving 3 bases of the junction unmatched. Per germline, CDR1 MNHEY and CDR2 SVGAGI. The CDR3 covers 15 residues. This chain's CDR3 is CASSSGRANTGELFF. The CDR3 DNA is TGTGCCAGCAGCTCCGGGAGGGCGAACACCGGGGAGCTGTTTTTT.

V and J are TRBV30 and TRBJ2-1; D might be TRBD1 (5 bases). V lost 4 bases and J 4 bases, leaving 11 bases between the germline ends. Germline loops: CDR1 GTSNPN, CDR2 SVGIG (reference sequence). This CDR3 is built from 13 residues. The chain's CDR3 is CAWTRNRYNEQFF. The CDR3 DNA follows: TGTGCCTGGACTCGGAACAGGTACAATGAGCAGTTCTTC.

This CDR3 is CSVSSQARNTEAFF. CDR3 in DNA: TGCAGCGTTTCTTCCCAGGCCCGGAACACTGAAGCTTTCTTT. The rearrangement joins TRBV29-1 to TRBJ1-1; D unresolved. This CDR3 is built from 14 residues. Trimming removed 5 bases from V and 1 base from J, with 14 bases in between. Germline V gene sequence: CDR1 SQVTM, CDR2 ANQGSEA.

The V gene is TRBV6-5, the J gene TRBJ1-4, with TRBD1 matching 7 bases. CDR1 is MNHEY and CDR2 is SVGAGI in the germline V gene. The CDR3 is 14 amino acids. The junction had 2 bases not matched to a gene; V was cut back by 4 bases and J by 3 bases. The CDR3 coding sequence is TGTGCCAGCAGTTTGACAGGGTCTAATGAAAAACTGTTTTTT. This sequence encodes CASSLTGSNEKLFF.

The V call is TRBV18, the J call TRBJ2-1; 8 bases map to TRBD2. The CDR3 is 14 residues long. Per germline, CDR1 KGHSH and CDR2 LQKENI. J lost 4 bases, V lost 5 bases, and 4 bases had no gene match. The CDR3, as DNA: TGTGCCAGCTCAATGGTAGCGGGGTACAATGAGCAGTTCTTC. It yields the protein CASSMVAGYNEQFF.

This chain connects TRBV29-1 to TRBJ1-1, with 7 bases identical to TRBD1. This CDR3 comprises 16 residues. V lost 7 bases and J lost 0; bases outside the gene matches: 14. CDR1 is SQVTM, CDR2 ANQGSEA, per germline. CDR3 residues: CSGLAYSGTVNTEAFF. The CDR3 coding sequence is TGCAGCGGGCTCGCCTATTCCGGGACAGTGAACACTGAAGCTTTCTTT.

This chain joins TRBV7-8 and TRBJ1-3; no clear D. Germline lookup yields CDR1 SGHVS and CDR2 FQNEAQ. CDR3 length: 15 residues. V was pared by 2 bases and J by 2 bases, with 10 bases between. CDR3 sequence: CASSLRTGTGNTIYF. Here the CDR3 DNA reads TGTGCCAGCAGCTTACGTACGGGGACTGGAAACACCATATATTTT.